What follows describes a single T cell receptor beta chain. The CDR3 consists of 13 residues. Looked up from germline, CDR1 is SNHLY and CDR2 is FYNNEI. Trimming shortened V by 4 bases and J by 3 bases, and 10 bases separated the two germline ends. The data derive from a study of shared clonotypes between healthy human individuals. Only in-frame clones appear in the TCRdb table, and some are missing; sequencing was by immunoSEQ multiplex PCR. The sample records 1,500,000 or so clones, 96% being singletons. The V gene is TRBV2, the J gene TRBJ2-7; D is perhaps TRBD2 (5 bases). The origin of this receptor is a man younger than 40 in good health. Specimen: naive CD4+ T cells sorted from blood. As to subset: CD45RA+ positively selected. This chain's CDR3 is CASSVLVSYEQYF. CDR3 coding DNA: TGTGCCAGCAGTGTACTAGTGAGCTACGAGCAGTACTTC.